Below are 29 T cell receptor beta chains sequenced from a single sample in a study of cytomegalovirus exposure and HLA in healthy donors. Method: immunoSEQ multiplex PCR; TCRdb's copy keeps in-frame clones and lacks some. The data show 280,000 or so clones, roughly 90% seen once. The sequenced sample consisted of PBMCs. The receptors derive from a woman aged 18-29 years in good health and CMV-seronegative.

CDR3 protein: CASSYSGQGGGYTF. The CDR3, as DNA: TGTGCCAGCAGTTACTCGGGACAGGGTGGAGGCTACACCTTC. V and J are TRBV6-5 and TRBJ1-2; 9 positions match TRBD1. The junction had 4 bases not matched to a gene; V was cut back by 0 bases and J by 8 bases. CDR1 is MNHEY, CDR2 SVGAGI, per germline. The CDR3 totals 14 residues.

This clone showed up just a few times. This sequence joins TRBV20-1 and TRBJ1-1; weak D call: TRBD1 (5 bases). Germline CDR1 and CDR2: DFQATT and SNEGSKA (reference sequence). This CDR3 has 10 residues. Trimming removed 8 bases at V and 6 bases at J, with 10 bases between. CDR3: CSTVGPEAFF. The DNA for the CDR3 is TGCAGTACGGTGGGGCCTGAAGCTTTCTTT.

The CDR3 DNA reads as TGTGCCAGCAGTTCCGGGACAGCCCTTAGAAACACCTTC. It encodes CASSSGTALRNTF. The chain employs TRBV28 and TRBJ1-2, with TRBD1 matching 7 bases. Losses at the gene ends were 4 bases for V and 12 bases for J; bases not matched to a gene: 11. The CDR3 covers 13 residues. Germline CDR1 and CDR2: MDHEN and SYDVKM.

V usage is TRBV4-1 and J usage is TRBJ2-7, with 8 bases aligning to TRBD2. V shed 5 bases, J shed 3 bases, and the junction held 9 bases outside the gene matches. CDR3 length: 15 residues. Germline values: CDR1 MGHRA, CDR2 YSYEKL. The CDR3 DNA sequence: TGCGCCAGCAGCGTAAGGATAGCGGGAAACTACGAGCAGTACTTC. It specifies CASSVRIAGNYEQYF.

The chain combines TRBV10-1 with TRBJ1-1; a weak D match, TRBD1 (6 bases). Germline V gene lookup returns CDR1 WNHNN and CDR2 SYGVQD (reference sequence). The V gene lost 6 bases and the J gene lost 11 bases, with 19 bases spanning the gap. This CDR3 contains 13 residues. DNA of the CDR3: TGCGCCAGCAGCCGAGTAGGGGGTATGGGGGCTTTCTTT. Its protein product is CASSRVGGMGAFF.

The rearrangement links TRBV18 to TRBJ2-7; TRBD1 matches at 11 bases. The V gene end was trimmed by 6 bases and the J gene end by 2 bases; junction bases not matched to a gene: 9. The CDR3 totals 16 residues. The germline V gene has CDR1 KGHSH and CDR2 LQKENI. The chain's CDR3 is CASSPLGQGGTYEQYF. The CDR3 bases are TGTGCCAGCTCGCCATTGGGACAGGGGGGTACCTACGAGCAGTACTTC.

The chain links TRBV28 to TRBJ1-6; 7 bases fit TRBD1. This CDR3 contains 14 residues. CDR1 and CDR2 (germline): MDHEN, SYDVKM. V lost 6 bases, J lost 7 bases, and 6 bases stayed unmatched. The CDR3 DNA is TGTGCCAGCAGCCCCGGGACAGTAAATTCACCCCTCCACTTT. Its protein is CASSPGTVNSPLHF.

V gene TRBV5-4 combines with J gene TRBJ1-1, with D maybe TRBD1 (6 bases). The CDR3 is 14 residues long. The ends were cut back, 4 bases at V and 1 base at J, with 11 bases in the middle. Germline values: CDR1 SGHNT, CDR2 YYREEE (reference sequence). Here the CDR3 reads CASSPDSRNTEAFF. CDR3 DNA: TGTGCCAGCAGCCCGGACAGTCGGAACACTGAAGCTTTCTTT.

The V and J genes are TRBV6-5 and TRBJ2-1; possible D gene TRBD2, 7 bases. V lost 6 bases, J lost 4 bases, and 16 bases lay in between. Germline-derived CDR1 and CDR2 are MNHEY and SVGAGI. This CDR3 spans 15 amino acids. The CDR3 DNA reads TGTGCCAGCAGATCGTGGGGAGGGGGGTACAATGAGCAGTTCTTC. Translation: CASRSWGGGYNEQFF.

The J gene is TRBJ2-3, the V gene TRBV19; D may be TRBD1 (5 bases). Per the germline V gene, CDR1 is LNHDA and CDR2 is SQIVND (reference sequence). V was trimmed by 3 bases and J by 0 bases, leaving 16 bases between them. The CDR3 has 17 amino acids. The CDR3 coding sequence is TGTGCCAGTAGTATCAGTCCTCTAGGGGAAAGCACAGATACGCAGTATTTT. Translated: CASSISPLGESTDTQYF.

The V gene is TRBV6-6, the J gene TRBJ2-1; possible D gene TRBD2, 5 bases. V was clipped by 8 bases and J by 0 bases, with 5 bases between them. The germline V gene has CDR1 MNHNY and CDR2 SVGAGI (reference sequence). The CDR3 sequence is 12 residues long. The CDR3 region is CASGSSYNEQFF. In nucleotides, the CDR3 is TGTGCCAGCGGGAGCTCCTACAATGAGCAGTTCTTC.

The chain is built from TRBV5-1 and TRBJ2-7; unclear D gene. V gave up 0 bases and J gave up 0 bases, with 4 bases separating them. The germline CDR1 and CDR2 sequences are SGHRS and YFSETQ. This CDR3 has 13 amino acids. In DNA, the CDR3 is TGCGCCAGCAGCTTGGGCTACTCCTACGAGCAGTACTTC. It is translated as CASSLGYSYEQYF.

This CDR3 is CASSLAGEPWEQYF. DNA for the CDR3: TGCGCCAGCAGCCTAGCGGGAGAGCCTTGGGAGCAGTACTTC. This chain joins TRBV4-1 and TRBJ2-7; 9 bases fit TRBD2. The germline gives CDR1 MGHRA, CDR2 YSYEKL. The CDR3 has 14 residues. The J segment lost 7 bases and the V segment lost 4 bases, leaving 8 bases of the junction unmatched.

This chain joins TRBV5-1 and TRBJ2-3, with D tentatively TRBD1 (6 bases). The CDR3 is 14 residues long. Germline V gene lookup returns CDR1 SGHRS and CDR2 YFSETQ. The V and J ends lost 4 bases and 1 base respectively, with 10 bases between them. The CDR3 DNA is TGCGCCAGCAGCCCGGACAGCGGCACAGATACGCAGTATTTT. This sequence encodes CASSPDSGTDTQYF.

The chain carries TRBV15 and TRBJ1-6; weak D call: TRBD1 (6 bases). Trimming took 2 bases from V and 3 from J, leaving 8 bases between them. This CDR3 contains 15 residues. CDR1 is LNHNV and CDR2 is YYDKDF in the germline V gene (reference sequence). CDR3 bases: TGTGCCACCAGCAGACAGGGGAACTATAATTCACCCCTCCACTTT. Protein product: CATSRQGNYNSPLHF.

The chain uses TRBV29-1 and TRBJ2-1, with TRBD2 matching 9 bases. The V gene's germline CDR1 is SQVTM and CDR2 ANQGSEA. The CDR3 covers 19 residues. V was pared by 4 bases and J by 0 bases, with 16 bases of the junction left unmatched. DNA for the CDR3: TGCAGCGTTGCGAGTTTGGCAGAATTAGCGGGAGCCTCCTACAATGAGCAGTTCTTC. This encodes CSVASLAELAGASYNEQFF.

Note on this clone: Other DNA sequences of this sample code for an identical CDR3. The chain couples TRBV5-6 to TRBJ1-5; TRBD1 might be the D (5 bases). Trimming left V 0 bases short and J 1 base short, with 5 bases between. The CDR3 is 14 residues long. CDR1 is SGHDT and CDR2 is YYEEEE in the germline V gene. CDR3 sequence reads: CASSLGQSNQPQHF. CDR3 DNA sequence: TGTGCCAGCAGCTTGGGACAGAGCAATCAGCCCCAGCATTTT.

This chain uses TRBV2 with TRBJ2-1; D is undetermined. CDR1 and CDR2 (germline): SNHLY, FYNNEI. V lost 3 bases to trimming and J lost 4 bases, with 10 bases between them. This CDR3 has 14 amino acids. The CDR3 bases are TGTGCCAGCAGTGACAGCCCAGGTTACAATGAGCAGTTCTTC. Its translation is CASSDSPGYNEQFF.

The chain links TRBV5-1 to TRBJ1-4, with a tentative D call TRBD1 (5 bases). The V gene's germline CDR1 is SGHRS and CDR2 YFSETQ. The CDR3 runs 15 residues. Trimming left V 4 bases short and J 0 bases short, with 10 bases between. The CDR3 spells CASSRDSATNEKLFF. The CDR3 nucleotides are TGCGCCAGCAGCCGAGACAGTGCAACTAATGAAAAACTGTTTTTT. The variable domain in full, with the rest retrieved from reference TRBV5-1 and TRBJ1-4, is KAGVTQTPRYLIKTRGQQVTLSCSPISGHRSVSWYQQTPGQGLQFLFEYFSETQRNKGNFPGRFSGRQFSNSRSEMNVSTLELGDSALYLCASSRDSATNEKLFFGSGTQLSVL.

This chain links TRBV7-2 with TRBJ2-5; 9 positions agree with TRBD2. V lost 6 bases to trimming and J lost 6 bases; unmatched junction nucleotides: 11. The CDR3 totals 15 residues. Germline V gene sequence: CDR1 SGHTA, CDR2 FQGNSA. The CDR3 nucleotides read TGTGCCAGCAGTAGGGGGATAGCGGGAGTACAGACCCAGTACTTC. Protein sequence: CASSRGIAGVQTQYF.

Comments on this clone: This CDR3 is also generated by other DNA sequences in the sample. The CDR3 bases are TGTGCCTGGAGTGTACTATCTTACGAGCAGTACTTC. This encodes CAWSVLSYEQYF. The chain has TRBV30 and TRBJ2-7; D is undetermined. The V gene lost 0 bases and the J gene lost 4 bases, with 7 bases spanning the gap. The CDR3 sequence is 12 residues long. The germline gives CDR1 GTSNPN, CDR2 SVGIG (reference sequence).

The rearrangement links TRBV28 to TRBJ2-2, with TRBD1 as a possible D gene (6 bases). Germline CDR1 is MDHEN and CDR2 is SYDVKM. This CDR3 has 13 amino acids. Trimming cost V 6 bases and J 7 bases, with 12 bases left between them. This CDR3 reads CASRGRGGGELFF. CDR3 nucleotide sequence: TGTGCCAGCAGGGGTAGAGGGGGCGGGGAGCTGTTTTTT. Together with reference TRBV28 and TRBJ2-2, the CDR3 gives the full variable domain: DVKVTQSSRYLVKRTGEKVFLECVQDMDHENMFWYRQDPGLGLRLIYFSYDVKMKEKGDIPEGYSVSREKKERFSLILESASTNQTSMYLCASRGRGGGELFFGEGSRLTVL.

This chain uses TRBV12-2 with TRBJ2-7; the table's D call of TRBD2 was not tested on the DNA. TRBV12-2 is recorded as a pseudogene. The CDR3 has 18 residues. The CDR3 DNA reads as TGTGCAAGTCGCTTCCCTCTAGCCCTAGCGGGAGGCTTTTACGAGCAGTACTTC. Encoded protein: CASRFPLALAGGFYEQYF.

V usage is TRBV5-5 and J usage is TRBJ1-5, with D hard to call. The V gene's germline CDR1 is SGHKS and CDR2 YYEKEE (reference sequence). This CDR3 comprises 17 residues. The V end lost 0 bases, the J end lost 0 bases, and 13 bases lay between the germline ends. In nucleotides, the CDR3 is TGTGCCAGCAGCTTGGAGGCAGACTCGTATAGCAATCAGCCCCAGCATTTT. Amino acid sequence: CASSLEADSYSNQPQHF.

The V gene is TRBV5-4, the J gene TRBJ1-1, with TRBD1 identical over 10 bases. The CDR3 is 12 residues long. Looked up from germline, CDR1 is SGHNT and CDR2 is YYREEE (reference sequence). The V gene end was trimmed by 3 bases and the J gene end by 9 bases; junction bases not matched to a gene: 2. The CDR3 region is CASSSTGGKAFF. CDR3 nucleotide sequence: TGTGCCAGCAGCTCGACAGGGGGCAAAGCTTTCTTT.

The chain joins TRBV2 to TRBJ1-5; 8 nucleotides line up with TRBD1. This CDR3 has 14 residues. The ends lost 5 bases at V and 4 bases at J; junction bases unmatched: 4. The germline gives CDR1 SNHLY, CDR2 FYNNEI. The CDR3 nucleotides are TGTGCCAGCAGTCAGGACAGGGTGAATCAGCCCCAGCATTTT. Protein product: CASSQDRVNQPQHF.

This clone has more than one count but fewer than ten. The rearrangement joins TRBV6-5 to TRBJ2-7, with 7 bases aligning to TRBD1. This CDR3 spans 14 amino acids. The trim removed 5 bases at V and 4 bases at J, leaving 8 bases unmatched. Germline CDR1 reads MNHEY; CDR2 reads SVGAGI. DNA for the CDR3: TGTGCCAGCAGTAGTCCGGGACAGAATTACGAGCAGTACTTC. Its translation is CASSSPGQNYEQYF.

The rearrangement uses TRBV27 and TRBJ2-1, with 9 positions matching TRBD2. The CDR3 runs 16 residues. Germline-derived CDR1 and CDR2 are MNHEY and SMNVEV (reference sequence). V lost 4 bases to trimming and J lost 7 bases; unmatched junction nucleotides: 11. In nucleotides, the CDR3 is TGTGCCAGCAGTTCTCCCCGGGGTAGCGGGAGTAATGAGCAGTTCTTC. Translating it yields CASSSPRGSGSNEQFF.

The chain carries TRBV7-2 and TRBJ2-1; 7 bases agree with TRBD2. CDR3 length: 14 amino acids. From germline, CDR1 is SGHTA and CDR2 FQGNSA. Germline trimming cut 3 bases from V and 5 bases from J; bases unmatched to any gene: 4. Here the CDR3 DNA reads TGTGCCAGCAGCTTGGTGGGGGGGGACAATGAGCAGTTCTTC. Encoded protein: CASSLVGGDNEQFF.